Shown below are 21 T cell receptor beta chains from a single sample sequenced in a study of OX40 agonist ivuxolimab in advanced cancers. Assay: immunoSEQ multiplex PCR; the TCRdb copy retains only in-frame clones and omits some. The sample carries around 19,000 clones, 70% to 75% recorded once. The sample consisted of CD4+ or CD8+ T cells sorted from blood, taken in a trial of the OX40 agonist ivuxolimab. The receptor source for this set is an adult with an advanced solid tumor such as melanoma, head and neck, liver or kidney cancer.

The chain uses TRBV19 and TRBJ1-2, with 7 bases that match TRBD1. From germline, CDR1 is LNHDA and CDR2 SQIVND (reference sequence). The CDR3 is made up of 15 amino acids. J gave up 8 bases and V 1 base, and 10 bases lay outside the gene matches. The CDR3 DNA reads TGTGCCAGTAGTATAGGAGACAGGGAAGTGGTCGGCTACACCTTC. This sequence encodes CASSIGDREVVGYTF.

The gene calls are TRBV7-8 and TRBJ1-4; 8 positions agree with TRBD1. Germline V gene lookup returns CDR1 SGHVS and CDR2 FQNEAQ. This CDR3 is 15 amino acids long. V trimming: 2 bases; J trimming: 8 bases; junction bases outside the gene matches: 7. The CDR3 sequence: CASSLNRGYREKLFF. The CDR3 bases are TGTGCCAGCAGCTTAAACAGGGGGTACAGGGAAAAACTGTTTTTT.

A few counts support this clone. This chain links TRBV6-5 with TRBJ2-1; the D gene is possibly TRBD2 (6 bases). Trimming stripped 0 bases from V and 2 bases from J, with 11 bases between. Germline lookup yields CDR1 MNHEY and CDR2 SVGAGI. The CDR3 covers 16 residues. CDR3 DNA sequence: TGTGCCAGCAGTTACTCGTCCGGGGAGGCCTACAATGAGCAGTTCTTC. Translated: CASSYSSGEAYNEQFF.

For the CDR3, the DNA is TGCGCCAGCAGCCCATCGACAGGGGTAAACACCGGGGAGCTGTTTTTT. Protein product: CASSPSTGVNTGELFF. V usage is TRBV10-2 and J usage is TRBJ2-2; 8 nucleotides match TRBD1. Per germline, CDR1 WSHSY and CDR2 SAAADI. V trimming: 6 bases; J trimming: 2 bases; junction bases outside the gene matches: 8. This CDR3 region has 16 residues.

The J gene is TRBJ2-3, the V gene TRBV4-1; D is ambiguous. The V and J ends lost 4 bases and 4 bases respectively, with 9 bases between them. The length of the CDR3 is 13 residues. Germline V gene data show CDR1 as MGHRA and CDR2 as YSYEKL. CDR3 sequence (DNA): TGCGCCAGCAGCCCCCCGGCCTCAGATACGCAGTATTTT. This translates into CASSPPASDTQYF.

The V gene is TRBV6-6, the J gene TRBJ1-2; 8 positions agree with TRBD1. Unmatched junction bases numbered 6, after V lost 5 bases and J lost 4 bases. The germline V gene encodes CDR1 MNHNY and CDR2 SVGAGI (reference sequence). The CDR3 has 14 amino acids. The CDR3 region has the DNA TGTGCCAGCAGTCTGGAGGACAGGGTCTATGGCTACACCTTC. Translating gives CASSLEDRVYGYTF.

The CDR3 sequence is CASSQEIGGANGYTF. Here the CDR3 DNA reads TGTGCCAGCAGCCAAGAAATTGGAGGGGCGAACGGCTACACCTTC. The chain is built from TRBV14 and TRBJ1-2; possible D gene TRBD1, 5 bases. Germline V lookup: CDR1 SGHDN, CDR2 FVKESK. V was pared by 0 bases and J by 8 bases, with 16 bases between. The CDR3 spans 15 residues. Filled out from reference TRBV14 and TRBJ1-2, the complete variable domain reads EAGVTQFPSHSVIEKGQTVTLRCDPISGHDNLYWYRRVMGKEIKFLLHFVKESKQDESGMPNNRFLAERTGGTYSTLKVQPAELEDSGVYFCASSQEIGGANGYTFGSGTRLTVV.

The rearrangement joins TRBV5-1 to TRBJ2-6, with 12 positions matching TRBD1. Germline CDR1 SGHRS, CDR2 YFSETQ. The ends lost 0 bases at V and 2 bases at J; junction bases unmatched: 3. There are 18 residues in the CDR3. For the CDR3, the DNA is TGCGCCAGCAGCTTGGAGGGGACAGGGGGCGCTGGGGCCAACGTCCTGACTTTC. It codes for CASSLEGTGGAGANVLTF.

This clone was detected only a few times. The chain links TRBV28 to TRBJ1-1; TRBD1 is a possible D gene (5 bases). The CDR3 sequence is 14 residues long. V lost 8 bases and J 4 bases, leaving 17 bases between the germline ends. Germline CDR1 reads MDHEN; CDR2 reads SYDVKM. CDR3 residues: CASRGGFGGTEAFF. CDR3 nucleotide sequence: TGTGCCAGCCGGGGCGGCTTCGGCGGCACTGAAGCTTTCTTT.

V gene TRBV28 combines with J gene TRBJ1-1; D is perhaps TRBD1 (5 bases). Trimming cost V 6 bases and J 2 bases, with 7 bases left between them. The CDR3 extends over 12 amino acids. Germline assignment: CDR1 MDHEN and CDR2 SYDVKM. The CDR3 spells CASSDRNTEAFF. In DNA form, the CDR3 reads TGTGCCAGCAGCGACAGAAACACTGAAGCTTTCTTT.

The chain employs TRBV11-3 and TRBJ1-1; D not certain. V shed 4 bases and J shed 7 bases, with 13 bases lying between them. The CDR3 has 13 amino acids. Germline V gene lookup returns CDR1 SGHNT and CDR2 YENEEA. CDR3 sequence: CASSSRNEGEAFF. For the CDR3, the DNA is TGTGCCAGCAGCTCCCGGAATGAGGGTGAAGCTTTCTTT.

CDR3 protein: CASSFVGGSSTDTQYF. CDR3 coding DNA: TGTGCCAGCAGTTTCGTCGGGGGTTCTAGCACAGATACGCAGTATTTT. The chain has TRBV27 and TRBJ2-3, with D possibly TRBD2 on 6 matching bases. CDR1 MNHEY and CDR2 SMNVEV come from the germline V gene (reference sequence). Deletions cut 3 bases from V and 0 bases from J, with 13 bases between. This CDR3 spans 16 amino acids.

This chain uses TRBV19 with TRBJ2-1; D is possibly TRBD2 (6 bases). V was cut by 9 bases and J by 0 bases, with 12 bases left in between. Per germline, CDR1 LNHDA and CDR2 SQIVND (reference sequence). CDR3 length: 14 amino acids. The DNA for the CDR3 is TGTGCCAGCGATACGGGGGACTCCTACAATGAGCAGTTCTTC. It translates to CASDTGDSYNEQFF. Full variable domain (remainder filled in from reference TRBV19 and TRBJ2-1): DGGITQSPKYLFRKEGQNVTLSCEQNLNHDAMYWYRQDPGQGLRLIYYSQIVNDFQKGDIAEGYSVSREKKESFPLTVTSAQKNPTAFYLCASDTGDSYNEQFFGPGTRLTVL.

The V gene is TRBV27, the J gene TRBJ2-3, with 11 bases aligning to TRBD2. Per the germline V gene, CDR1 is MNHEY and CDR2 is SMNVEV (reference sequence). After removal of 5 bases from V and 0 bases from J, the junction contained 4 bases not matched to a gene. This CDR3 is built from 16 residues. The DNA of the CDR3 is TGTGCCAGCAGTCCGGGACTAGCGGAGAGCACAGATACGCAGTATTTT. Its protein product is CASSPGLAESTDTQYF.

The chain employs TRBV7-9 and TRBJ2-7; TRBD2 is a possible D gene (5 bases). The V end lost 3 bases, the J end lost 1 base, and 10 bases lay between the germline ends. The CDR3 is 14 residues long. In germline, CDR1 is SEHNR, CDR2 FQNEAQ (reference sequence). The DNA of the CDR3 is TGTGCCAGCAGCTTCGGAGGAGCTTCCTACGAGCAGTACTTC. Amino acid sequence: CASSFGGASYEQYF.

The V and J genes are TRBV19 and TRBJ2-7; TRBD1 matches at 7 bases. This CDR3 has 13 amino acids. Germline CDR1 and CDR2: LNHDA and SQIVND (reference sequence). V shed 8 bases, J shed 1 base, and the junction held 5 bases outside the gene matches. The CDR3 protein is CASSGQPSYEQYF. CDR3 DNA: TGTGCCAGTTCGGGACAGCCTTCCTACGAGCAGTACTTC.

This clone was observed a handful of times. CDR3 amino acids: CASSDLSYEQYF. In DNA form, the CDR3 reads TGTGCCAGCAGCGACCTCTCCTACGAGCAGTACTTC. The rearrangement uses TRBV13 and TRBJ2-7; D not resolved. Germline CDR1 PRHDT, CDR2 FYEKMQ (reference sequence). This CDR3 comprises 12 residues. Trimming took off 5 bases at V and 0 bases at J, with 5 bases between the two ends.

The V call is TRBV4-2, the J call TRBJ2-2; D ambiguous. V lost 3 bases and J 6 bases, leaving 2 bases between the germline ends. Germline CDR1 is LGHNA and CDR2 is YNFKEQ. The CDR3 spans 11 residues. The CDR3 DNA reads as TGTGCCAGCAGCCAGGCCGGGGAGCTGTTTTTT. Its protein product is CASSQAGELFF.

The chain is built from TRBV9 and TRBJ2-3; 11 bases are shared with TRBD2. This CDR3 comprises 16 residues. In germline, CDR1 is SGDLS, CDR2 YYNGEE. With 3 bases clipped from V and 2 bases from J, the junction kept 5 bases outside the gene matches. This CDR3 reads CASSASGGSYTDTQYF. Written as DNA, the CDR3 is TGTGCCAGCAGCGCTAGCGGGGGGTCTTACACAGATACGCAGTATTTT.

V gene TRBV29-1 combines with J gene TRBJ1-1, with a weak D call TRBD1 (5 bases). The CDR3 consists of 13 residues. Germline-derived CDR1 and CDR2 are SQVTM and ANQGSEA. V lost 3 bases and J 3 bases, leaving 11 bases between the germline ends. CDR3 residues: CSVEGQGDTEAFF. The CDR3 region has the DNA TGCAGCGTTGAGGGGCAAGGGGACACTGAAGCTTTCTTT. Full variable domain (missing parts from reference TRBV29-1 and TRBJ1-1): SAVISQKPSRDICQRGTSLTIQCQVDSQVTMMFWYRQQPGQSLTLIATANQGSEATYESGFVIDKFPISRPNLTFSTLTVSNMSPEDSSIYLCSVEGQGDTEAFFGQGTRLTVV.

This chain connects TRBV5-6 to TRBJ2-7; D is ambiguous. CDR3 length equals 12 residues. Germline V gene data show CDR1 as SGHDT and CDR2 as YYEEEE. Trimming shortened V by 2 bases and J by 3 bases, and 6 bases separated the two germline ends. The CDR3: CASSFQDYEQYF. CDR3 bases: TGTGCCAGCAGCTTCCAGGACTACGAGCAGTACTTC.